Reported below is one TCR beta chain. The entry originates in a study of blood T cell repertoires in COVID-19. This CDR3 is 17 amino acids long. CDR1 SGHRS and CDR2 YFSETQ come from the germline V gene. V trimming: 4 bases; J trimming: 4 bases; junction bases outside the gene matches: 11. This table comes from immunoSEQ multiplex PCR, and its TCRdb copy is limited to in-frame clones, with some not included. The table lists around 240,000 clones, approximately 83% of them singletons. V is TRBV5-1 and J is TRBJ1-2, with 12 bases lining up with TRBD1. The receptor was isolated from a woman aged 30 to 39 who had recovered from COVID-19. Sequencing was done on a sample of peripheral blood. The CDR3 DNA reads as TGCGCCAGCAGCCTCGGGACAGGGGGCCACGGTAGCTATGGCTACACCTTC. This gives the protein CASSLGTGGHGSYGYTF.